This T cell receptor beta chain appears in the sequencing data of a study of shared clonotypes between healthy human individuals. Study findings and constraints: Sampling was confined to blood; repertoires within tissues likely differ.

On this clone: What it binds is not known.

TCRdb's table, derived via immunoSEQ multiplex PCR, lists solely in-frame clones and lacks some. The data show some 2,400,000 clones, 90% to 97% seen once. This CDR3 has 15 residues. Trimming cost V 2 bases and J 6 bases; bases outside gene matches: 8. Germline CDR1 is SGHNT and CDR2 is YYREEE (reference sequence). The chain couples TRBV5-4 to TRBJ2-7; 10 nucleotides agree with TRBD1. The sequenced material came from naive CD4+ T cells sorted from blood. The subset is: CD45RA+ positively selected. This sequence was found in a man between 18 and 35 years old in good health. Here the CDR3 reads CASSFRTGGSAEQYF. CDR3 nucleotide sequence: TGTGCCAGCAGCTTCCGGACAGGGGGGTCCGCCGAGCAGTACTTC. The whole variable domain, filled in from reference TRBV5-4 and TRBJ2-7, reads ETGVTQSPTHLIKTRGQQVTLRCSSQSGHNTVSWYQQALGQGPQFIFQYYREEENGRGNFPPRFSGLQFPNYSSELNVNALELDDSALYLCASSFRTGGSAEQYFGPGTRLTVT.